Below are 10 T cell receptor beta chains sequenced from a single sample in a study of T cells in Graves' hyperthyroidism and ophthalmopathy. Amplification yielded TCR beta CDR3 regions, with RNA transcripts as the source. Primed by the HTBI set, a first-round RT-PCR was run on the TCR CDR3. From the multiplex PCR reads, TCRdb called clonotypes with MiXCR, one entry per CDR3 protein. The sample yields about 600,000 distinct CDR3 sequences, approximately 15% seen once. Sequenced: blood. The source is a woman younger than 35 with Graves' ophthalmopathy.

The rearrangement uses TRBV10-2 and TRBJ1-1, with a tentative D call TRBD1 (5 bases). The CDR3 totals 16 residues. CDR1 and CDR2 (germline): WSHSY, SAAADI. Trimming took 4 bases from V and 1 from J, leaving 16 bases between them. As DNA, the CDR3 is TGCGCCAGCAGTGGGGGCGCAGACCGAGGGAACACTGAAGCTTTCTTT. Translating gives CASSGGADRGNTEAFF.

In its sample, this clonotype was seen many times. The V gene is TRBV19, the J gene TRBJ2-7, with 12 nucleotides matching TRBD1. V was clipped by 5 bases and J by 3 bases; unmatched bases: 5. Germline V gene data show CDR1 as LNHDA and CDR2 as SQIVND (reference sequence). The CDR3 spans 15 residues. CDR3 coding DNA: TGTGCCAGTAGTCCCGGGACAGGGGGCGGCTACGAGCAGTACTTC. This sequence encodes CASSPGTGGGYEQYF.

This clonotype has a count of ten or more. V gene TRBV6-5 combines with J gene TRBJ2-7, with D perhaps being TRBD1 or TRBD2 (6 bases each). Per the germline V gene, CDR1 is MNHEY and CDR2 is SVGAGI. V dropped 0 bases and J dropped 0 bases, with 27 bases sitting between them. The CDR3 spans 21 residues. The CDR3 region is CASSYSRSGSDRTTPSYEQYF. CDR3 bases: TGTGCCAGCAGTTACTCGCGATCCGGGAGTGACAGGACAACTCCCTCCTACGAGCAGTACTTC.

The V call is TRBV5-8, the J call TRBJ2-2, with 8 positions matching TRBD2. Germline V gene data show CDR1 as SGHTS and CDR2 as YDEGEE. Germline trimming cut 0 bases from V and 5 bases from J; bases unmatched to any gene: 9. The CDR3 totals 17 residues. In DNA form, the CDR3 reads TGTGCCAGCAGCTTGGCCGGGCCGGGAGGGCCGACCGGGGAGCTGTTTTTT. Its protein product is CASSLAGPGGPTGELFF.

At least ten counts were recorded for this clonotype. The rearrangement uses TRBV7-2 and TRBJ1-2; no firm D call. Per germline, CDR1 SGHTA and CDR2 FQGNSA. Trimming took 0 bases from V and 3 from J, leaving 8 bases between them. The CDR3 contains 14 residues. CDR3 protein: CASSLARWDYGYTF. CDR3 sequence (DNA): TGTGCCAGCAGCTTAGCGCGGTGGGACTATGGCTACACCTTC.

At least ten counts were recorded for this clonotype. The gene calls are TRBV6-1 and TRBJ1-2; 7 bases match TRBD1. V shed 5 bases and J 4 bases; nucleotides not matched to a gene: 7. The CDR3 runs to 14 residues. Germline-derived CDR1 and CDR2 are MNHNS and SASEGT. The CDR3 here is CASSSTGQTYGYTF. In DNA, the CDR3 is TGTGCCAGCAGTTCGACGGGACAGACCTATGGCTACACCTTC.

This clonotype was detected ten times or more. The V call is TRBV7-2, the J call TRBJ2-3; 10 bases fit TRBD2. V was clipped by 2 bases and J by 3 bases; unmatched bases: 2. The CDR3 totals 15 residues. CDR1 is SGHTA and CDR2 is FQGNSA in the germline V gene. CDR3 sequence (DNA): TGTGCCAGCAGCTTACTAGCGGGAGTGACAGATACGCAGTATTTT. The encoded protein is CASSLLAGVTDTQYF.

This clonotype was detected ten times or more. The CDR3 here is CASSTGREKLFF. CDR3 nucleotides: TGTGCCAGCAGTACAGGGAGGGAAAAACTGTTTTTT. J is TRBJ1-4 and V is TRBV12-3 or TRBV12-4; D may be TRBD1 (6 bases). V was cut by 5 bases and J by 8 bases, with 9 bases left in between. The CDR3 is 12 residues long.

This clonotype showed up many times. In DNA form, the CDR3 reads TGTGCCAGCAGCACCCTCCGAGGGGGGGGTTGGGCCAAAAACATTCAGTACTTC. Encoded protein: CASSTLRGGGWAKNIQYF. V is TRBV11-2 and J is TRBJ2-4; a weak D match, TRBD2 (7 bases). Trimming took off 5 bases at V and 1 base at J, with 21 bases between the two ends. Germline V gene sequence: CDR1 SGHAT, CDR2 FQNNGV. The CDR3 loop spans 18 amino acids.

The DNA for the CDR3 is TGTGCCAGCAGGCCGGGACTAGCGTTTGGCGAGCAGTACTTC. It specifies CASRPGLAFGEQYF. V is TRBV6-2 or TRBV6-3 and J is TRBJ2-7; 10 positions agree with TRBD2. Trimming removed 6 bases from V and 6 bases from J; junction bases left unmatched: 8. Germline values: CDR1 MNHEY, CDR2 SVGEGT. The CDR3 covers 14 residues.